The 25 T cell receptor beta chains below come from one sample, sequenced in a study of cytomegalovirus exposure and HLA in healthy donors. PCR amplification relied on 60 Vbeta primers (plus 13 Jbeta primers). This table comes from immunoSEQ multiplex PCR, and its TCRdb copy is limited to in-frame clones, with some not included. The sample has about 210,000 clones; roughly 74% are singletons. The sequencing sample was made of PBMCs. The receptors shown here come from a woman aged 30 to 39 in good health and CMV-seropositive.

About this clone itself: Germline and junction disagree at one end, which may indicate a read error. The chain employs TRBV7-7 and TRBJ1-1; TRBD1 matches 9 bases. Germline loops: CDR1 SSHAT, CDR2 FNYEAQ (reference sequence). The CDR3 length is 15 residues. CDR3 bases: TGTGCTAGCAGCCCCTTCGGCGGGACAGGGACTGAAGCTTTCTTT. This codes for CASSPFGGTGTEAFF.

The table lists this clone with a count of one. The chain has TRBV28 and TRBJ2-7; D possibly corresponds to TRBD1 (6 bases). Looked up from germline, CDR1 is MDHEN and CDR2 is SYDVKM. The CDR3 has 15 amino acids. V gave up 5 bases and J gave up 3 bases, with 17 bases separating them. CDR3 loop: CASSPGVVGGYEQYF. The CDR3 DNA sequence: TGTGCCAGCAGTCCAGGGGTAGTAGGGGGCTACGAGCAGTACTTC. The full variable domain, its missing parts supplied by reference TRBV28 and TRBJ2-7, is DVKVTQSSRYLVKRTGEKVFLECVQDMDHENMFWYRQDPGLGLRLIYFSYDVKMKEKGDIPEGYSVSREKKERFSLILESASTNQTSMYLCASSPGVVGGYEQYFGPGTRLTVT.

This rearrangement joins TRBV4-3 to TRBJ2-7, with 10 bases lining up with TRBD2. The junction had 8 bases not matched to a gene; V was cut back by 8 bases and J by 4 bases. Germline V gene sequence: CDR1 LGHNA, CDR2 YSLEER. This CDR3 spans 14 amino acids. This chain's CDR3 is CASYRLAGPYEQYF. As DNA, the CDR3 is TGCGCCAGCTATCGACTAGCGGGTCCTTACGAGCAGTACTTC.

This chain links TRBV30 with TRBJ2-1; D is undetermined. The germline V gene has CDR1 GTSNPN and CDR2 SVGIG (reference sequence). This CDR3 has 12 residues. V dropped 5 bases and J dropped 7 bases, with 12 bases sitting between them. DNA for the CDR3: TGTGCCTGGTCCAGCACCGGGAATGAGCAGTTCTTC. This translates into CAWSSTGNEQFF.

The chain carries TRBV6-1 and TRBJ2-5; 9 nucleotides match TRBD1. The end of the DNA fits TRBJ2-7 better, so the J call may be wrong. In germline, CDR1 is MNHNS, CDR2 SASEGT. This CDR3 is built from 14 residues. The CDR3 nucleotides are TGTGCCAGCACGGACACCGGGACAGGGTACGAGCAGTACTTC. Protein: CASTDTGTGYEQYF.

This clone was seen once. In DNA form, the CDR3 reads TGTGCCAGCAGTTCGACTAGCGGGAGTGTTGGTGAGCAGTTCTTC. Amino acids: CASSSTSGSVGEQFF. V is TRBV6-4 and J is TRBJ2-1; 12 bases agree with TRBD2. The CDR3 extends over 15 amino acids. V shed 5 bases and J 9 bases; nucleotides not matched to a gene: 8. Per the germline V gene, CDR1 is MRHNA and CDR2 is SNTAGT.

This chain connects TRBV5-8 to TRBJ2-2; perhaps TRBD1 as D (5 bases). Germline CDR1 reads SGHTS; CDR2 reads YDEGEE. CDR3 length: 15 amino acids. V dropped 1 base and J dropped 3 bases, with 10 bases sitting between them. The CDR3 DNA reads TGTGCCAGCAGCTTGCAGGGTTATCACACCGGGGAGCTGTTTTTT. This translates into CASSLQGYHTGELFF.

The chain is built from TRBV18 and TRBJ2-5, with 9 bases identical to TRBD2. The V gene end was trimmed by 4 bases and the J gene end by 1 base; junction bases not matched to a gene: 4. Germline V CDR1 and CDR2: KGHSH, LQKENI. This CDR3 is 15 amino acids long. The CDR3 here is CASSRLADIQETQYF. The CDR3 nucleotides read TGTGCCAGCTCACGACTAGCGGACATCCAAGAGACCCAGTACTTC. Variable domain in full (rest from reference TRBV18 and TRBJ2-5): NAGVMQNPRHLVRRRGQEARLRCSPMKGHSHVYWYRQLPEEGLKFMVYLQKENIIDESGMPKERFSAEFPKEGPSILRIQQVVRGDSAAYFCASSRLADIQETQYFGPGTRLLVL.

The rearrangement links TRBV7-6 to TRBJ2-2; 7 positions agree with TRBD1. The CDR3 has 14 amino acids. The V gene's germline CDR1 is SGHVS and CDR2 FNYEAQ. The V segment lost 3 bases and the J segment 6 bases; nucleotides outside the gene matches: 4. Written as DNA, the CDR3 is TGTGCCAGCAGCTTGACAGGGAGTCCCGGGGAGCTGTTTTTT. Amino acids: CASSLTGSPGELFF.

The sample holds a few counts of this clone. The chain recombines TRBV18 with TRBJ2-2; 10 bases agree with TRBD2. Per the germline V gene, CDR1 is KGHSH and CDR2 is LQKENI. The CDR3 loop spans 16 amino acids. J lost 6 bases, V lost 0 bases, and 4 bases had no gene match. In DNA, the CDR3 is TGTGCCAGCTCACCACCTACTAGCGGGGATTCCGGGGAGCTGTTTTTT. This codes for CASSPPTSGDSGELFF. The variable domain in full, completed from reference TRBV18 and TRBJ2-2, reads NAGVMQNPRHLVRRRGQEARLRCSPMKGHSHVYWYRQLPEEGLKFMVYLQKENIIDESGMPKERFSAEFPKEGPSILRIQQVVRGDSAAYFCASSPPTSGDSGELFFGEGSRLTVL.

This chain connects TRBV19 to TRBJ2-7, with 7 bases lining up with TRBD1. The junction had 21 bases not matched to a gene; V was cut back by 8 bases and J by 2 bases. Germline V gives CDR1 LNHDA, CDR2 SQIVND (reference sequence). The CDR3 covers 18 residues. CDR3 DNA: TGTGCCAGTCGACAGGGATTTGGAGGTCCTTTTGGTACCTACGAGCAGTACTTC. Its protein is CASRQGFGGPFGTYEQYF. Filled out from reference TRBV19 and TRBJ2-7, the complete variable domain reads DGGITQSPKYLFRKEGQNVTLSCEQNLNHDAMYWYRQDPGQGLRLIYYSQIVNDFQKGDIAEGYSVSREKKESFPLTVTSAQKNPTAFYLCASRQGFGGPFGTYEQYFGPGTRLTVT.

The chain uses TRBV6-4 and TRBJ1-1, with a weak D call TRBD1 (5 bases). The CDR3 has 17 residues. Germline V gene lookup returns CDR1 MRHNA and CDR2 SNTAGT. Trimming removed 0 bases at V and 6 bases at J, with 20 bases between. CDR3 nucleotides: TGTGCCAGCAGTGACTCGAGTCATGGGGGAGGGTACGCTGAAGCTTTCTTT. This codes for CASSDSSHGGGYAEAFF.

J is TRBJ1-5 and V is TRBV5-1, with 8 bases that match TRBD1. The CDR3 runs to 15 residues. The V gene end was trimmed by 4 bases and the J gene end by 6 bases; junction bases not matched to a gene: 9. CDR1 and CDR2 (germline): SGHRS, YFSETQ. The CDR3 region has the DNA TGCGCCAGCAGCAGTGGACAGGGAGTAGGTCAGCCCCAGCATTTT. Amino acids: CASSSGQGVGQPQHF.

The chain combines TRBV2 with TRBJ1-5; 9 bases fit TRBD1. V lost 3 bases to trimming and J lost 6 bases; unmatched junction nucleotides: 3. Per germline, CDR1 SNHLY and CDR2 FYNNEI. The CDR3 spans 14 residues. In DNA, the CDR3 is TGTGCCAGCAGTGAGGACAGGGGTGGTCAGCCCCAGCATTTT. Translating it yields CASSEDRGGQPQHF.

The rearrangement links TRBV19 to TRBJ2-4; 7 bases line up with TRBD1. This CDR3 region has 13 residues. V was clipped by 5 bases and J by 8 bases; unmatched bases: 6. Germline V gene data show CDR1 as LNHDA and CDR2 as SQIVND (reference sequence). Here the CDR3 reads CASSLNRGHIQYF. The CDR3, as DNA: TGTGCCAGTAGTTTGAACAGGGGCCACATTCAGTACTTC.

This clone was seen a single time. CDR3 sequence reads: CASSAGGNEQYF. CDR3 bases: TGTGCCAGCAGCGCTGGCGGTAACGAGCAGTACTTC. The chain recombines TRBV9 with TRBJ2-7; D call uncertain. V was pared by 3 bases and J by 5 bases, with 9 bases between. The CDR3 consists of 12 residues. CDR1 and CDR2 from the germline V gene are SGDLS and YYNGEE.

The chain employs TRBV4-2 and TRBJ2-5; 10 nucleotides match TRBD1. The last part of the DNA fits TRBJ2-7 better; the J call may be wrong. The CDR3 consists of 16 residues. Germline V lookup: CDR1 LGHNA, CDR2 YNFKEQ. Here the CDR3 DNA reads TGTGCCAGCAGCCACCCCGGGACAGGGGTCACCTACGAGCAGTACTTC. Its translation is CASSHPGTGVTYEQYF.

The chain has TRBV21-1 and TRBJ2-7; the table calls TRBD1, which could not be checked here. TRBV21-1 is recorded as a pseudogene. This CDR3 is 15 amino acids long. CDR3 loop: CASTLRDRGHYEQYF. CDR3 sequence (DNA): TGTGCCAGCACCCTTCGGGACAGGGGTCACTACGAGCAGTACTTC.

This clone has only one observation. This chain connects TRBV7-3 to TRBJ2-5; D perhaps matches TRBD2 (5 bases). The germline V gene has CDR1 SGHTA and CDR2 FQGTGA. The length of the CDR3 is 14 residues. The V and J ends lost 5 bases and 4 bases respectively, with 14 bases between them. The CDR3 sequence: CASSPRGGGETQYF. Written as DNA, the CDR3 is TGTGCCAGCAGCCCCCGCGGAGGCGGAGAGACCCAGTACTTC.

This clone has just one count. The J gene is TRBJ2-2, the V gene TRBV2, with 9 bases aligning to TRBD1. CDR3 size: 18 residues. Germline CDR1 and CDR2: SNHLY and FYNNEI. The J segment lost 1 base and the V segment lost 2 bases, leaving 8 bases of the junction unmatched. CDR3 in DNA: TGTGCCAGCAGTGAACCCCTCGGGACAGGGCGGAACACCGGGGAGCTGTTTTTT. Its translation is CASSEPLGTGRNTGELFF.

This chain uses TRBV4-3 with TRBJ2-3; 7 positions match TRBD2. The V and J ends lost 0 bases and 1 base, in that order; junction bases with no gene match: 7. Germline loops: CDR1 LGHNA, CDR2 YSLEER. This CDR3 is 17 amino acids long. The CDR3 DNA is TGCGCCAGCAGCCAAGATGAGTCTAGCGGAGGCACAGATACGCAGTATTTT. The encoded protein is CASSQDESSGGTDTQYF.

V gene TRBV6-5 combines with J gene TRBJ2-7, with 11 bases lining up with TRBD2. This CDR3 contains 13 residues. CDR1 and CDR2 (germline): MNHEY, SVGAGI. V shed 10 bases and J 4 bases; nucleotides not matched to a gene: 6. As DNA, the CDR3 is TGTGCCACAACCGGGACTAGCGGATACGAGCAGTACTTC. This codes for CATTGTSGYEQYF.

The chain uses TRBV6-6 and TRBJ1-2; TRBD1 matches at 11 bases. CDR1 is MNHNY, CDR2 SVGAGI, per germline (reference sequence). CDR3 size: 14 residues. V trimming: 6 bases; J trimming: 8 bases; junction bases outside the gene matches: 8. The CDR3 coding sequence is TGTGCCAGCAGAACTGGACAGGGGGCTTACGGCTACACCTTC. Translated: CASRTGQGAYGYTF.

The chain joins TRBV7-3 to TRBJ1-1, with no clear D. Trimming stripped 5 bases from V and 3 bases from J, with 10 bases between. CDR1 SGHTA and CDR2 FQGTGA come from the germline V gene. This CDR3 has 13 residues. This chain's CDR3 is CASSTLQDTEAFF. DNA for the CDR3: TGTGCCAGCAGCACCCTCCAGGACACTGAAGCTTTCTTT.

J is TRBJ2-1 and V is TRBV5-8, with D tentatively TRBD1 (5 bases). Germline values: CDR1 SGHTS, CDR2 YDEGEE. This CDR3 region has 12 residues. V was cut by 5 bases and J by 9 bases, with 12 bases left in between. CDR3 bases: TGTGCCAGCAGGCGCGACAGCTCTGAGCAGTTCTTC. This encodes CASRRDSSEQFF.